Listed below are T cell receptor beta chains from one sample, sequenced in a study of blood T cell repertoires in COVID-19. This table comes from immunoSEQ multiplex PCR, and its TCRdb copy is limited to in-frame clones, with some not included. The sample contains roughly 180,000 clones, 86% of which appear only once. Sequencing was carried out using peripheral blood. Source of these receptors: a man between 18 and 29 years old with acute or convalescent COVID-19. Each CDR3 is given without its conserved first and last residue. Where a row states a size, it is once, few, many or the class of an expanded clone; other rows omit it.

V: TRBV18; size: -; J: TRBJ1-1; CDR3: ASSPDTMNTEAF
V: TRBV6-5; size: -; J: TRBJ2-2; CDR3: ASARQRNTGELF
V: TRBV28; size: -; J: TRBJ2-1; CDR3: ASSLPGTGGRNEQF
V: TRBV19; size: -; J: TRBJ2-5; CDR3: ASSAPGTRQETQY
V: TRBV6-2/TRBV6-3; size: -; J: TRBJ1-2; CDR3: ASSYTDRAGGGYT
V: TRBV12-3/TRBV12-4; size: -; J: TRBJ2-5; CDR3: ASSEINQETQY
V: TRBV2; size: -; J: TRBJ2-7; CDR3: ASSTSGVAYEQY
V: TRBV2; size: -; J: TRBJ1-2; CDR3: ASSEALTGFSGYT
V: TRBV7-8; size: -; J: TRBJ1-1; CDR3: ASSLVAPKEINTEAF
V: TRBV28; size: -; J: TRBJ1-2; CDR3: ASSLGTGAYGYT
V: TRBV10-1; size: once; J: TRBJ2-5; CDR3: ASSPGTRETQY
V: TRBV9; size: -; J: TRBJ1-4; CDR3: ASSVDAATNEKLF
V: TRBV4-1; size: -; J: TRBJ1-6; CDR3: ASSHPGGGDNSPLH
V: TRBV2; size: -; J: TRBJ2-3; CDR3: ASSEAPGPDTQY
V: TRBV3-1/TRBV3-2; size: -; J: TRBJ2-6; CDR3: ASSPVDYSGANVLT
V: TRBV24-1; size: few; J: TRBJ2-7; CDR3: ATSDTQGSHEQY
V: TRBV5-4; size: -; J: TRBJ1-6; CDR3: ASSFSGQGNSPLH
V: TRBV27; size: -; J: TRBJ2-7; CDR3: ASSLGKGHEQY
V: TRBV15; size: -; J: TRBJ2-5; CDR3: ATSRASEETQY
V: TRBV19; size: -; J: TRBJ2-3; CDR3: ASSTGTLPGTDTQY
V: TRBV19; size: once; J: TRBJ1-2; CDR3: ASSTQGAPGYT
V: TRBV19; size: -; J: TRBJ1-5; CDR3: ASSIIGVGTFNQPQH
V: TRBV20-1; size: -; J: TRBJ2-4; CDR3: SASNPAGGPGKNIQY
V: TRBV2; size: -; J: TRBJ2-1; CDR3: ASRFLRDEQF
V: TRBV18; size: -; J: TRBJ1-1; CDR3: ASSPPLGAPNTEAF
V: TRBV2; size: -; J: TRBJ1-5; CDR3: ASSVEGANQPQH
V: TRBV6-4; size: -; J: TRBJ2-3; CDR3: ASSDQRLAGGTDTQY
V: TRBV5-1; size: once; J: TRBJ1-1; CDR3: ASSSAQGAGVTEAF
V: TRBV5-1; size: few; J: TRBJ1-1; CDR3: ASSRGDGPTNTEAF
V: TRBV5-1; size: once; J: TRBJ2-7; CDR3: ASRAGTGDLSYEQY
V: TRBV28; size: -; J: TRBJ2-2; CDR3: ASSGITSGATGELF
V: TRBV6-4; size: -; J: TRBJ1-1; CDR3: ASSPGTEGSEAF
V: TRBV7-3; size: once; J: TRBJ2-1; CDR3: ASSLRGGSYNEQF